This is a list of T cell receptor beta chains from one sample in a study of T cell clones after liver transplantation. The method was immunoSEQ multiplex PCR; TCRdb's version includes in-frame clones alone and lacks a portion of them. The profile shows roughly 65,000 clones, 80% to 95% of them singletons. The sample was CD4+ T cells from blood, taken nearly 26 months after liver transplant. The receptors come from a human patient who received a liver transplant. Some T cells may possibly be graft donor cells. Both conserved end residues are part of each CDR3. D genes are given only for firm matches. Size is omitted from some rows. Given values are once, few, many or a class for expanded clones.

D	length	size	V	J	DNA	CDR3
.	16	.	TRBV21-1	TRBJ1-1	TGTGCCAGCAGCAAAACCCCGGCAGGAAGGAACACTGAAGCTTTCTTT	CASSKTPAGRNTEAFF
TRBD2	15	.	TRBV6-1	TRBJ2-1	TGTGCCAGCAGTGCTGCGGGAGGGCAGGGGAATGAGCAGTTCTTC	CASSAAGGQGNEQFF
.	12	.	TRBV7-9	TRBJ2-7	TGTGCCAGCAGCTTAGGGTTCTACGAGCAGTACTTC	CASSLGFYEQYF
TRBD1	14	.	TRBV30	TRBJ2-1	TGTGCCTGCACCGGACAGGGTATAAGCAATGAGCAGTTCTTC	CACTGQGISNEQFF
.	14	once	TRBV29-1	TRBJ2-1	TGCAGCACGCAGGTTTCTACGGCCTACAATGAGCAGTTCTTC	CSTQVSTAYNEQFF
TRBD1	13	.	TRBV5-1	TRBJ2-7	TGCGCCAGCAGCTTGGCAGGGGGCGACGAGCAGTACTTC	CASSLAGGDEQYF
TRBD1	16	.	TRBV19	TRBJ1-4	TGTGCCAGTAGTAGGACAGGGGGCAGTGTAAGGGAAAAACTGTTTTTT	CASSRTGGSVREKLFF
.	14	.	TRBV6-5	TRBJ2-1	TGTGCCAGCCGATCTACGAGCTCCTACAATGAGCAGTTCTTC	CASRSTSSYNEQFF
TRBD1	16	.	TRBV19	TRBJ2-1	TGTGCCAGTAGTGGGACAGCGAGTAGCTCCTACAATGAGCAGTTCTTC	CASSGTASSSYNEQFF
.	14	.	TRBV19	TRBJ2-3	TGTGCCAGTAGTATGGTTAGCGCCACAGATACGCAGTATTTT	CASSMVSATDTQYF
.	12	once	TRBV28	TRBJ2-2	TGTGCCAGCAGGGTCAACACCGGGGAGCTGTTTTTT	CASRVNTGELFF
TRBD2	15	.	TRBV6-1	TRBJ2-7	TGTGCCAGCAGTGAAGTAGGCGGGAGAGCCTACGAGCAGTACTTC	CASSEVGGRAYEQYF
TRBD2	13	.	TRBV6-1	TRBJ2-3	TGTGGCGGGGGAGATCCTAGCACAGATACGCAGTATTTT	CGGGDPSTDTQYF
.	14	.	TRBV18	TRBJ2-7	TGTGCCAGCTCACCGGACAGAAATACCTACGAGCAGTACTTC	CASSPDRNTYEQYF
TRBD2	17	.	TRBV9	TRBJ2-2	TGTGCCAGCAGCGTAGGGGTAGCGGGAGCGAACACCGGGGAGCTGTTTTTT	CASSVGVAGANTGELFF
.	15	.	TRBV4-1	TRBJ2-7	TGCGCCAGCAGCGAGTCCCGGGCCCTAGTCGTCGAGCAGTACTTC	CASSESRALVVEQYF
TRBD2	16	.	TRBV2	TRBJ2-6	TGTGCCAGCAGATGGACTAGCGGTTCTGGGGCCAACGTCCTGACTTTC	CASRWTSGSGANVLTF
.	12	.	TRBV28	TRBJ1-5	TGTGCCACCGCCCCCGCGAATCAGCCCCAGCATTTT	CATAPANQPQHF
.	12	.	TRBV2	TRBJ2-2	TGTGCCAGCAGTGTAGACAGGGGGGAGCTGTTTTTT	CASSVDRGELFF
.	15	.	TRBV6-1	TRBJ2-7	TGTGCCAGCAAACAACGTCTAGAGGCTTACTACGAGCAGTACTTC	CASKQRLEAYYEQYF
.	17	.	TRBV15	TRBJ2-5	TGTGCCACCAGCAGAGCTTATTCGACGGAGGTACAGGAGACCCAGTACTTC	CATSRAYSTEVQETQYF
.	14	once	TRBV11-2	TRBJ2-4	TGTGCCAGCAGCTTAGACGAAGGGGGATACATTCAGTACTTC	CASSLDEGGYIQYF
.	16	.	TRBV25-1	TRBJ1-2	TGTGCCAGCAGTGAAGCCCTAAGCGGCAGCAACTATGGCTACACCTTC	CASSEALSGSNYGYTF
.	11	.	TRBV21-1	TRBJ1-5	TGTGCCAGCACCGGGGATCAGCCCCAGCATTTT	CASTGDQPQHF
.	12	.	TRBV6-1	TRBJ2-7	TGTGCCAGCAGATCCGACTCCTACGAGCAGTACTTC	CASRSDSYEQYF
TRBD1	15	.	TRBV9	TRBJ1-3	TGTGCCAGCAGCCCAGGGGGCAGCTCTGGAAACACCATATATTTT	CASSPGGSSGNTIYF
.	11	.	TRBV19	TRBJ1-2	TGTGCCAGTAGTAGAGACAATGGCTACACCTTC	CASSRDNGYTF
.	15	.	TRBV5-1	TRBJ2-1	TGCGCCAGCTCCTCCGCGGGTTTAGGTTACAATGAGCAGTTCTTC	CASSSAGLGYNEQFF
TRBD1	18	.	TRBV15	TRBJ1-2	TGTGCCACCAGCAGCAATTCCCGGGACAGGTTTGGTAACTATGGCTACACCTTC	CATSSNSRDRFGNYGYTF
.	16	.	TRBV7-6	TRBJ1-2	TGTGCCAGCAGCTTAGATCCGCGGGGCGCTAACTATGGCTACACCTTC	CASSLDPRGANYGYTF
.	14	.	TRBV12-2	TRBJ2-2	TGTGCCCCAGGATCTAGGCCCCTCACCGGGGAGCTGTTTTTT	CAPGSRPLTGELFF
.	14	.	TRBV5-4	TRBJ1-1	TGTGCCAGCAGCTCGAACCGAGGGCTCACTGAAGCTTTCTTT	CASSSNRGLTEAFF
TRBD2	16	.	TRBV6-1	TRBJ2-5	TGTGCCAGCAGTGAAAGGGGGACTAGCGGGAGAGAGACCCAGTACTTC	CASSERGTSGRETQYF
TRBD2	15	medium-sized	TRBV11-3	TRBJ2-1	TGTGCCAGCAGCTTAGAAGGCGGGAGGGGGAATGAGCAGTTCTTC	CASSLEGGRGNEQFF
TRBD2	14	once	TRBV11-2	TRBJ2-1	TGTGCCAGCAGCTTAGCTAGCGGAATAAATGAGCAGTTCTTC	CASSLASGINEQFF
TRBD2	18	.	TRBV5-1	TRBJ2-6	TGCGCCAGCAGCTTGTATCTAGCGGGAGGATCTGGGGCCAACGTCCTGACTTTC	CASSLYLAGGSGANVLTF
TRBD1	16	.	TRBV25-1	TRBJ2-6	TGTGCCAGCAGTGGGACAGGGGGCGGTGGGGCCAACGTCCTGACTTTC	CASSGTGGGGANVLTF
.	14	.	TRBV10-2	TRBJ1-2	TGCGCCAGCAGTGGACTCTGGGGGTTCTATGGCTACACCTTC	CASSGLWGFYGYTF
TRBD1	17	.	TRBV15	TRBJ2-5	TGTGCCACCAGCGGAGAACAGGGGACAGCTCACAGGGAGACCCAGTACTTC	CATSGEQGTAHRETQYF
.	13	.	TRBV7-2	TRBJ2-2	TGTGCCAGCAGCTTAGCTCTTCTCGGGGAGCTGTTTTTT	CASSLALLGELFF
TRBD2	14	.	TRBV9	TRBJ2-4	TGTGCCAGCAGCCTAGCGGGAGCGGGAAACATTCAGTACTTC	CASSLAGAGNIQYF
.	17	.	TRBV28	TRBJ2-2	TGTGCCAGCAGTTTAATGGCGCGGAGGGCCGTGGCCGGGGAGCTGTTTTTT	CASSLMARRAVAGELFF
.	13	few	TRBV29-1	TRBJ2-3	TGCAGCGTTGACGGAGGGAACCCCGCTACGCAGTATTTT	CSVDGGNPATQYF
.	14	.	TRBV5-1	TRBJ2-5	TGCGCCAGCAGTTATACCACTACAGGGCAGTACCGGAACTTC	CASSYTTTGQYRNF
.	14	.	TRBV28	TRBJ1-5	TGTGCCAGCAGCCTAACAGGGAACAATCAGCCCCAGCATTTT	CASSLTGNNQPQHF
.	11	.	TRBV29-1	TRBJ2-1	TGCAGCGTTGTATATTACAATGAGCAGTTCTTC	CSVVYYNEQFF
.	13	.	TRBV9	TRBJ2-3	TGTGCCAGCAGCCCCACGGGAGCAGATACGCAGTATTTT	CASSPTGADTQYF
.	12	few	TRBV6-1	TRBJ1-1	TGTGCCAGCAGTCCGACAGGCGTTGAAGCTTTCTTT	CASSPTGVEAFF
.	13	.	TRBV11-3	TRBJ1-1	TGTGCCAGCAGCCACGGGGCGAACACTGAAGCTTTCTTT	CASSHGANTEAFF
.	13	.	TRBV7-2	TRBJ2-7	TGTGCCAGCAGCTTAGCGCGGGACTACGAGCAGTACTTC	CASSLARDYEQYF
.	14	.	TRBV7-9	TRBJ1-2	TGTGCCAGCAGCTTAGAACTCGGGGCGGCAGCATGTACCTTC	CASSLELGAAACTF
.	16	.	TRBV6-7	TRBJ2-7	TGTGCCAGCAGAAACAACCGCACGGATTACTCCTACGAGCAGTACTTC	CASRNNRTDYSYEQYF
TRBD2	14	.	TRBV10-3	TRBJ2-1	TGTGCCATCCTCGGGGCGGGAGGTCTGGATGAGCAGTTCTTC	CAILGAGGLDEQFF